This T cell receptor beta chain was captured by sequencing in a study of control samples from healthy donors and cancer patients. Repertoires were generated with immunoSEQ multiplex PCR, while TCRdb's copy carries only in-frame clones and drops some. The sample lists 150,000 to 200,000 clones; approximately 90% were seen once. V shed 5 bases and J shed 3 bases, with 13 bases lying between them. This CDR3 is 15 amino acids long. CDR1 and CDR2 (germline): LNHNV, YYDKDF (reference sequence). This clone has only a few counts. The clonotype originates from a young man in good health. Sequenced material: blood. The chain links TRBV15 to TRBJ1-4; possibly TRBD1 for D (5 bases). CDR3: CATSRAGTANEKLFF. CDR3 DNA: TGTGCCACCAGCCGAGCGGGGACGGCTAATGAAAAACTGTTTTTT.